This T cell receptor (beta chain) was identified in a study of T cells in Graves' hyperthyroidism and ophthalmopathy. CDR3 length equals 13 residues. Unmatched junction bases numbered 6, after V lost 4 bases and J lost 7 bases. Graves' hyperthyroidism qualified as stable when ophthalmopathy did not progress within 18 months. Participants, patients aged 18 to 65, had newly diagnosed hyperthyroidism with a duration under 2 months. Those patients with uncontrolled infection, other autoimmune disease, pregnancy or lactation were excluded. PBMCs stemmed from less than 13 ml fresh peripheral blood. Amplification of TCR beta CDR3 regions was performed using RNA transcripts as template. RT-PCR in the first round (using the HTBI primer set) targeted the TCR CDR3. TCRdb re-called the multiplex PCR reads with MiXCR, one entry per CDR3 protein. Of hundreds of thousands of distinct CDR3 sequences listed, about a sixth are singletons.

In its sample, this clonotype was seen a few times. The rearrangement links TRBV12-3 or TRBV12-4 to TRBJ1-2; the match to TRBD1 covers 7 bases. The clonotype comes from a woman in her twenties or thirties with Graves' hyperthyroidism. The sequencing input was blood. Here the CDR3 DNA reads TGTGCCAGCAGTTCGGACAGGAGATTTGGCTACACCTTC. Protein product: CASSSDRRFGYTF.